This TCR beta chain was sequenced in a study of post-analysis software for immune sequencing data. Findings and limits, study-wide: Relative to controls, patients had 4 or 5 TRBV segments at higher frequency, with TRBV5-6, TRBV5-1 and TRBV20-1 among these. F measure grouped same-batch samples tightly together.

Germline loops: CDR1 DFQATT, CDR2 SNEGSKA (reference sequence). V dropped 5 bases and J dropped 0 bases, with 11 bases sitting between them. The CDR3 sequence is 13 residues long. This clonotype was seen more than once but under ten times. Antigen: not known. Tagging with unique molecular identifiers was a feature of the TCR beta cDNA libraries. A single record per CDR3 protein comes from TCRdb applying MiXCR to the PCR reads. The data contain roughly 570,000 distinct CDR3 sequences, around 34% of them singletons. Sequencing used blood. The receptor comes from a girl aged 2 to 17 with multiple sclerosis. The genes are TRBV20-1 and TRBJ2-7; D remains ambiguous. In nucleotides, the CDR3 is TGCAGTGCTGGGCTTGATTCCTCCTACGAGCAGTACTTC. Protein product: CSAGLDSSYEQYF.